The T cell receptor beta chain described here comes from a study of cytomegalovirus exposure and HLA in healthy donors. This clone was picked up a small number of times. This CDR3 comprises 16 residues. The junction had 13 bases not matched to a gene; V was cut back by 5 bases and J by 8 bases. Germline lookup yields CDR1 LNHDA and CDR2 SQIVND (reference sequence). With 60 Vbeta and 13 Jbeta primers, the PCR was carried out. TCRdb keeps only in-frame clones here, not all; method: immunoSEQ multiplex PCR. The sample includes around 260,000 clones, around 80% of them seen just once. Sequencing was carried out using PBMCs. The clonotype originates from a girl aged 2 to 9 in good health and CMV-seronegative. V usage is TRBV19 and J usage is TRBJ1-4, with 8 positions matching TRBD1. The CDR3 coding sequence is TGTGCCAGTAGTGGAAGTTGGACAGGGTCGAGAGAAAAACTGTTTTTT. This codes for CASSGSWTGSREKLFF. The whole variable domain, remainder taken from reference TRBV19 and TRBJ1-4, is DGGITQSPKYLFRKEGQNVTLSCEQNLNHDAMYWYRQDPGQGLRLIYYSQIVNDFQKGDIAEGYSVSREKKESFPLTVTSAQKNPTAFYLCASSGSWTGSREKLFFGSGTQLSVL.